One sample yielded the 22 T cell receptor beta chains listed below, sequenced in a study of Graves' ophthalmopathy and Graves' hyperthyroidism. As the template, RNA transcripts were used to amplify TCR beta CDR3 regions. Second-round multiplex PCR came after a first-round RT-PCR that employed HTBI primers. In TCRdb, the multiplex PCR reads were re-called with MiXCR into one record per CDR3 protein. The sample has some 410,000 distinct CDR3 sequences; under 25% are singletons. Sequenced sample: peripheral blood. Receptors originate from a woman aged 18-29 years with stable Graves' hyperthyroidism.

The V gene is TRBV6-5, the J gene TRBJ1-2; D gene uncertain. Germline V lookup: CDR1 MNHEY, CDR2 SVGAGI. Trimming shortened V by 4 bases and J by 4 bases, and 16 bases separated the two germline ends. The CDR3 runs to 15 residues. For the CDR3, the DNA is TGTGCCAGCAGTTCGCCCACGGTGCAGTTCTATGGCTACACCTTC. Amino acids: CASSSPTVQFYGYTF.

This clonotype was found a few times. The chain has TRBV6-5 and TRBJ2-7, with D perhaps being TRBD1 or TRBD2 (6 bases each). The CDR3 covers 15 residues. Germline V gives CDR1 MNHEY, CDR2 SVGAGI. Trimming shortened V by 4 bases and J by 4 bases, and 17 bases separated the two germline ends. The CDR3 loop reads CASSSIWGAGYEQYF. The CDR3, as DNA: TGTGCCAGCAGTTCCATCTGGGGGGCGGGGTACGAGCAGTACTTC.

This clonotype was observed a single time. CDR3 sequence (DNA): TGTGCCAGCAGTTACAACACGGGCGGGGAGCTGTTTTTT. This translates into CASSYNTGGELFF. The V call is TRBV12-3 or TRBV12-4, the J call TRBJ2-2; D gene uncertain. The V and J ends lost 4 bases and 7 bases respectively, with 10 bases between them. This CDR3 region has 13 residues.

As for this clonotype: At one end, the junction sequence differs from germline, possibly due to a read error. CDR3 in DNA: TGTTCCAGCAGCCCTGTGGTTACCGGGGAGCTGTTTTTT. Protein product: CSSSPVVTGELFF. The chain is built from TRBV7-2 and TRBJ2-2; D uncertain. Germline CDR1 reads SGHTA; CDR2 reads FQGNSA. The CDR3 has 13 residues.

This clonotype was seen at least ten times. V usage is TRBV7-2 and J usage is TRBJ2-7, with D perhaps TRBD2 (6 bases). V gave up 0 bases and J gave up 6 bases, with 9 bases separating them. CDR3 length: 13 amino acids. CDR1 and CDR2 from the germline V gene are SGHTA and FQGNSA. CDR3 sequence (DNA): TGTGCCAGCAGCTTAGCCGGGGGTGGCGAGCAGTACTTC. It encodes CASSLAGGGEQYF.

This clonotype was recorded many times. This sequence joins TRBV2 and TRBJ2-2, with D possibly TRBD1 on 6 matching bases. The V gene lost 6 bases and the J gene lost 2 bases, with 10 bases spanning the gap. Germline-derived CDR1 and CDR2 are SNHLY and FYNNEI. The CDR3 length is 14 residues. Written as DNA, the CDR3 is TGTGCCAGCAGGTGGACAGTCAACACCGGGGAGCTGTTTTTT. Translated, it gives CASRWTVNTGELFF.

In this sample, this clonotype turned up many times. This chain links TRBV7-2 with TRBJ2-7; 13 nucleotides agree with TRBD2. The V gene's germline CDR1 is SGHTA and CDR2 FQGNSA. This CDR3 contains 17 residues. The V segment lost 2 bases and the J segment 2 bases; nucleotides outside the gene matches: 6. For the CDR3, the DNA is TGTGCCAGCAGCTTAAGGACTAGCGGGAGTCATACCTACGAGCAGTACTTC. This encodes CASSLRTSGSHTYEQYF.

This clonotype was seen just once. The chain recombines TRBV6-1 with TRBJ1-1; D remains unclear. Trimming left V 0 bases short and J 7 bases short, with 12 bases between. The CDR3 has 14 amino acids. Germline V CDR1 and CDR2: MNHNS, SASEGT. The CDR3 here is CASSEAARYREAFF. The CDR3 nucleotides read TGTGCCAGCAGTGAAGCAGCCAGGTATCGTGAAGCTTTCTTT.

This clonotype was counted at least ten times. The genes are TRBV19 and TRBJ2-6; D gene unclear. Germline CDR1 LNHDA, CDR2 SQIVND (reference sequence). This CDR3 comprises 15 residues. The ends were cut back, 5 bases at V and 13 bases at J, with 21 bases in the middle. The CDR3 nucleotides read TGTGCCAGTAGTTCATGGGTGGAAGGGCTCGGAGTCCTGACTTTC. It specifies CASSSWVEGLGVLTF.

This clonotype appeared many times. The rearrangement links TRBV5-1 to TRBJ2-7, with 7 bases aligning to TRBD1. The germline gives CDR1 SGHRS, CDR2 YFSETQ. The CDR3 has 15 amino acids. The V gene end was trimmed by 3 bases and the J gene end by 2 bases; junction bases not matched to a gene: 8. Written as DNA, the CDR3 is TGCGCCAGCAGCTCAGGTCCGGGACAGCCCTACGAGCAGTACTTC. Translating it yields CASSSGPGQPYEQYF. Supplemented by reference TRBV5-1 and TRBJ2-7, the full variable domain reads KAGVTQTPRYLIKTRGQQVTLSCSPISGHRSVSWYQQTPGQGLQFLFEYFSETQRNKGNFPGRFSGRQFSNSRSEMNVSTLELGDSALYLCASSSGPGQPYEQYFGPGTRLTVT.

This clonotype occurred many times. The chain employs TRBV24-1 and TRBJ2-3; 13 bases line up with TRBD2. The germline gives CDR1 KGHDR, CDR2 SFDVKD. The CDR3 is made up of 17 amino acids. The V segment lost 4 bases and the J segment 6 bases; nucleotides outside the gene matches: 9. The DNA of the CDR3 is TGTGCCACCAGTGAGTCCGGGACTAGCGGGACCTACGATACGCAGTATTTT. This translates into CATSESGTSGTYDTQYF.

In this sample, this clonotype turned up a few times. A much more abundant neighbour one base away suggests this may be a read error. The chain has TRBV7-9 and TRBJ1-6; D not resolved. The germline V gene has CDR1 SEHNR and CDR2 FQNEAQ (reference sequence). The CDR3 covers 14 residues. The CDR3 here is CASRPGGTHSHLHF. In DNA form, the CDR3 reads TGTGCCAGCAGGCCGGGAGGAACGCATTCACACCTCCACTTT.

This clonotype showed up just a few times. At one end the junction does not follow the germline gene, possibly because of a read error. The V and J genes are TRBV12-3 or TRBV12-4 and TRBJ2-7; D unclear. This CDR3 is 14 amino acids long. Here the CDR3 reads CTSSLGGDSYEQYF. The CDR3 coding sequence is TGTACCAGCAGTTTAGGTGGCGACTCCTACGAGCAGTACTTC.

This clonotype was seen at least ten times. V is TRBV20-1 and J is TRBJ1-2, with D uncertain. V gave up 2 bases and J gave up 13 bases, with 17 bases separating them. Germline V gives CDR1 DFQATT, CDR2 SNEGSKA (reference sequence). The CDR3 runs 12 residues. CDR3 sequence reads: CSARPARASVTF. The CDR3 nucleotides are TGCAGTGCTAGACCGGCTCGGGCGTCGGTCACCTTC.

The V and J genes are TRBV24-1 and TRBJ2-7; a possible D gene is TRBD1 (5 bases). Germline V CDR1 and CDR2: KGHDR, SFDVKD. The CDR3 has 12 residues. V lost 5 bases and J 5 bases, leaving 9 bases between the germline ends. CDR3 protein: CATSAGHNEQYF. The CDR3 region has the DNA TGTGCCACCAGTGCCGGACATAACGAGCAGTACTTC.

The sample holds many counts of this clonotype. CDR3 amino acids: CASSHAIQGGTEAFF. Here the CDR3 DNA reads TGCGCCAGCAGCCACGCAATTCAGGGCGGCACTGAAGCTTTCTTT. The chain has TRBV4-1 and TRBJ1-1, with D possibly TRBD1 on 5 matching bases. Germline CDR1 reads MGHRA; CDR2 reads YSYEKL. The CDR3 sequence is 15 residues long. The V and J ends lost 3 bases and 4 bases respectively, with 15 bases between them.

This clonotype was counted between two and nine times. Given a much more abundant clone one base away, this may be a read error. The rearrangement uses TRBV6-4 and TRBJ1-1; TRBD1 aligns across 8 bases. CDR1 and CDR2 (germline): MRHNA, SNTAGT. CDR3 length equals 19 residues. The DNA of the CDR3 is TGTGCCAGCACCCCAAGGGACAGGAGTAATCCAAGGGGGAACACTGAAGCTTCCTTT. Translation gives CASTPRDRSNPRGNTEASF.

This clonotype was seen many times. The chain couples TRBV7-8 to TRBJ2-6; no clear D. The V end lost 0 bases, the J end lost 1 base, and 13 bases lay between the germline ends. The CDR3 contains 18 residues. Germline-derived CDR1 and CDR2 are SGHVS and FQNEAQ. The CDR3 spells CASSLAGMDFSGANVLTF. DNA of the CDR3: TGTGCCAGCAGCTTAGCGGGAATGGATTTTTCTGGGGCCAACGTCCTGACTTTC.

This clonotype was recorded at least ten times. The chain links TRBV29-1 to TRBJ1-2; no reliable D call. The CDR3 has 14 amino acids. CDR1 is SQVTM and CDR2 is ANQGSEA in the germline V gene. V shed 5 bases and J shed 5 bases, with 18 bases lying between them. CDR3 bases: TGCAGCGTTCCCTCCGGGCGACCTATTTATGGCTACACCTTC. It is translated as CSVPSGRPIYGYTF.

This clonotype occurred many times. The CDR3 protein is CASSEESGSSYEQYF. The CDR3 nucleotides read TGTGCCAGCAGTGAAGAGAGCGGGAGCTCCTACGAGCAGTACTTC. This chain connects TRBV6-1 to TRBJ2-7; 8 bases agree with TRBD2. The CDR3 runs to 15 residues. The germline CDR1 and CDR2 sequences are MNHNS and SASEGT. V trimming: 1 base; J trimming: 0 bases; junction bases outside the gene matches: 2.

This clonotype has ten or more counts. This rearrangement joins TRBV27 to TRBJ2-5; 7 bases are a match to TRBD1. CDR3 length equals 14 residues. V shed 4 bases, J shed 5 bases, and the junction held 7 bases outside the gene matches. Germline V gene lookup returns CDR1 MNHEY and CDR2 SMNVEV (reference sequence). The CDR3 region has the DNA TGTGCCAGCAGTTCAAGCGTCAGGGGGGAGACCCAGTACTTC. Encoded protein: CASSSSVRGETQYF.

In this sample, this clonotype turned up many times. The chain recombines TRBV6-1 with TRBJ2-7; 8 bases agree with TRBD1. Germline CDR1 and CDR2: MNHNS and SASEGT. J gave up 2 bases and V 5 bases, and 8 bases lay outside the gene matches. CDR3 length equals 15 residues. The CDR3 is CASSPYGTGAYEQYF. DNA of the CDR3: TGTGCCAGCAGTCCCTACGGGACAGGAGCCTACGAGCAGTACTTC.